Shown below are 21 T cell receptor beta chains from a single sample sequenced in a study of preoperative IRX-2 immunotherapy in early breast cancer. Treatment in this sample: preoperative locoregional IRX-2 cytokine immunotherapy. The protocol was immunoSEQ multiplex PCR, while the TCRdb copy is restricted to in-frame clones and leaves out a portion. Seen here are tens of thousands of clones, 82% observed once, and the top ten hold about 1.5%. The sequenced sample was lymph node tissue, obtained after IRX-2 immunotherapy. All receptors derive from a human donor with breast cancer.

This chain uses TRBV28 with TRBJ2-5; D might be TRBD1 or TRBD2, each matching 6 bases. V lost 6 bases and J lost 9, with 26 bases in between. CDR1 is MDHEN, CDR2 SYDVKM, per germline. The CDR3 spans 16 residues. DNA for the CDR3: TGTGCCAGCAGCACCTTTTTAGTTACGGGGGCCGGGGCCCAGTACTTC. This sequence encodes CASSTFLVTGAGAQYF.

V and J are TRBV18 and TRBJ1-3; D is uncertain. This CDR3 region has 14 residues. Per the germline V gene, CDR1 is KGHSH and CDR2 is LQKENI. Trimming stripped 0 bases from V and 4 bases from J, with 7 bases between. The CDR3 DNA sequence: TGTGCCAGCTCACCACCGTCGGGGGGAAACACCATATATTTT. Its translation: CASSPPSGGNTIYF.

This chain connects TRBV12-5 to TRBJ1-1, with 7 nucleotides matching TRBD1. The CDR3 length is 13 residues. Germline V lookup: CDR1 LGHNT, CDR2 FRNRAP. The CDR3 sequence: CASRIRDRVKAFF. The CDR3 DNA reads as TGTGCCAGCCGTATTCGAGACAGGGTTAAAGCTTTCTTT.

The genes are TRBV5-1 and TRBJ1-1; no firm D call. The length of the CDR3 is 14 residues. The germline gives CDR1 SGHRS, CDR2 YFSETQ. The V end was cut by 5 bases, the J end by 8 bases, with 19 bases between. The CDR3 is CASRLGPTGREAFF. Written as DNA, the CDR3 is TGCGCCAGCAGATTAGGGCCAACGGGGAGGGAAGCTTTCTTT.

This chain connects TRBV5-1 to TRBJ2-7, with D possibly being TRBD1 (5 bases). Germline V gene data show CDR1 as SGHRS and CDR2 as YFSETQ. The CDR3 totals 14 residues. Trimming took 1 base from V and 5 from J, leaving 13 bases between them. CDR3 DNA sequence: TGCGCCAGCAGCTTGATTCAGGGTCGGAACGAGCAGTACTTC. It is translated as CASSLIQGRNEQYF.

Here the CDR3 reads CASSQLRTFGPYTGELFF. The CDR3 region has the DNA TGCGCCAGCAGCCAACTACGGACTTTCGGCCCCTACACCGGGGAGCTGTTTTTT. The chain carries TRBV1 and TRBJ2-2; the table's TRBD2 call for D was not verified on the DNA. TRBV1 corresponds to a pseudogene. The CDR3 extends over 18 amino acids.

This clone was seen only once. The V and J genes are TRBV6-8 and TRBJ1-1; 7 positions agree with TRBD1. The germline gives CDR1 MNHGY, CDR2 SAAAGT. CDR3 length: 14 residues. Trimming cost V 5 bases and J 2 bases; bases outside gene matches: 5. This CDR3 is CASSAQGGNTEAFF. CDR3 in DNA: TGTGCCAGCAGTGCTCAGGGGGGCAACACTGAAGCTTTCTTT.

The gene calls are TRBV30 and TRBJ1-5; no firm D call. Trimming took off 3 bases at V and 3 bases at J, with 9 bases between the two ends. The CDR3 totals 13 residues. CDR1 and CDR2 from the germline V gene are GTSNPN and SVGIG (reference sequence). The CDR3 nucleotides are TGTGCCTGGAGGGGGTCGCTCAATCAGCCCCAGCATTTT. As protein: CAWRGSLNQPQHF.

The chain carries TRBV28 and TRBJ2-7; 8 positions match TRBD1. The germline V gene encodes CDR1 MDHEN and CDR2 SYDVKM. With V trimmed by 7 bases and J by 2 bases, 7 bases remained unmatched. The CDR3 loop spans 14 amino acids. The CDR3 nucleotides read TGTGCCAGCACCGGGACAGGATGGACCTACGAGCAGTACTTC. This translates into CASTGTGWTYEQYF. Full variable domain (outside the CDR3, taken from reference TRBV28 and TRBJ2-7): DVKVTQSSRYLVKRTGEKVFLECVQDMDHENMFWYRQDPGLGLRLIYFSYDVKMKEKGDIPEGYSVSREKKERFSLILESASTNQTSMYLCASTGTGWTYEQYFGPGTRLTVT.

The rearrangement links TRBV11-3 to TRBJ2-5; D is possibly TRBD2 (6 bases). Germline assignment: CDR1 SGHNT and CDR2 YENEEA. V dropped 3 bases and J dropped 3 bases, with 11 bases sitting between them. The CDR3 covers 14 residues. The CDR3 nucleotides read TGTGCCAGCAGCTTGGTAGCGGCAGAAGAGACCCAGTACTTC. Translating gives CASSLVAAEETQYF.

The J gene is TRBJ2-1, the V gene TRBV29-1; 13 bases are shared with TRBD2. The CDR3 is made up of 17 amino acids. Trimming removed 3 bases from V and 0 bases from J; junction bases left unmatched: 5. Germline CDR1 and CDR2: SQVTM and ANQGSEA. As DNA, the CDR3 is TGCAGCGTTGAGACTAGCGGGGGGATCCCCTCCTACAATGAGCAGTTCTTC. Translated: CSVETSGGIPSYNEQFF.

J is TRBJ2-7 and V is TRBV30; D might be TRBD1 or TRBD2, each matching 5 bases. The CDR3 is 12 amino acids. Germline V gene sequence: CDR1 GTSNPN, CDR2 SVGIG (reference sequence). In nucleotides, the CDR3 is TGTGCTATCGCTCGGGGCAGGAACGAGCAGTACTTC. This sequence encodes CAIARGRNEQYF.

The chain links TRBV6-8 to TRBJ1-5; D is ambiguous. This CDR3 is 13 amino acids long. V was cut by 7 bases and J by 7 bases, with 14 bases left in between. The germline CDR1 and CDR2 sequences are MNHGY and SAAAGT. The CDR3 loop is CASNMGVSQPQHF. For the CDR3, the DNA is TGTGCCAGCAACATGGGCGTCTCCCAGCCCCAGCATTTT.

This clone occurred once. The chain employs TRBV6-8 and TRBJ1-5; perhaps TRBD1 as D (6 bases). This CDR3 contains 13 residues. Germline-derived CDR1 and CDR2 are MNHGY and SAAAGT. V lost 10 bases, J lost 5 bases, and 15 bases lay in between. This chain's CDR3 is CATSPGGDQPQHF. CDR3 nucleotide sequence: TGTGCCACCTCCCCGGGGGGCGATCAGCCCCAGCATTTT.

This sequence joins TRBV11-3 and TRBJ1-1, with D perhaps matching TRBD1 (6 bases). Germline assignment: CDR1 SGHNT and CDR2 YENEEA. CDR3 length: 16 residues. Between the trimmed V and J ends, which lost 5 bases and 4 bases, there was a span of 20 bases. The CDR3 loop reads CASSLGRGAGSTEAFF. DNA for the CDR3: TGTGCCAGCAGCCTAGGACGGGGGGCGGGGAGCACTGAAGCTTTCTTT.

Note on this clone: Compared with germline, one end of the junction differs, possibly owing to a read error. J is TRBJ2-5 and V is TRBV11-3; 12 bases agree with TRBD2. Germline loops: CDR1 SGHNT, CDR2 YENEEA. The CDR3 is 16 amino acids. The CDR3 is CASSIRTSGAQETQYF. The CDR3 DNA sequence: TGTGCCAGCAGCATCCGGACTAGCGGGGCACAAGAGACCCAATACTTC. The variable domain in full, completed from reference TRBV11-3 and TRBJ2-5, reads EAGVVQSPRYKIIEKKQPVAFWCNPISGHNTLYWYLQNLGQGPELLIRYENEEAVDDSQLPKDRFSAERLKGVDSTLKIQPAELGDSAVYLCASSIRTSGAQETQYFGPGTRLLVL.

This chain links TRBV19 with TRBJ1-1; D may be TRBD1 (5 bases). Germline V gives CDR1 LNHDA, CDR2 SQIVND (reference sequence). Between the trimmed V and J ends, which lost 5 bases and 2 bases, there was a span of 18 bases. The CDR3 spans 16 residues. DNA for the CDR3: TGTGCCAGTAGTGGCCTTAGTCTAGACAGAAACACTGAAGCTTTCTTT. This sequence encodes CASSGLSLDRNTEAFF.

The chain carries TRBV6-8 and TRBJ2-5; 7 bases line up with TRBD2. Per the germline V gene, CDR1 is MNHGY and CDR2 is SAAAGT. V gave up 7 bases and J gave up 4 bases; unmatched junction bases: 18. The CDR3 runs to 17 residues. The CDR3 nucleotides read TGTGCCAGCACCCGCGCAAAGGGTAGCGGGCCGTCAGAGACCCAGTACTTC. Translating gives CASTRAKGSGPSETQYF.

CDR3 amino acids: CASSLDRGAYEQYF. The CDR3 region has the DNA TGTGCCAGCAGCTTAGACCGGGGCGCCTACGAGCAGTACTTC. The chain joins TRBV11-3 to TRBJ2-7; D may be TRBD1 or TRBD2 (5 bases each). The V and J ends lost 0 bases and 2 bases respectively, with 8 bases between them. Looked up from germline, CDR1 is SGHNT and CDR2 is YENEEA. The CDR3 runs 14 residues.

The chain recombines TRBV19 with TRBJ1-5; D gene uncertain. The germline V and J ends were trimmed by 7 bases and 4 bases, with 20 bases remaining between them. The CDR3 runs 16 residues. Germline V gene data show CDR1 as LNHDA and CDR2 as SQIVND (reference sequence). The CDR3 loop is CASTSIGDGTNQPQHF. As DNA, the CDR3 is TGTGCCAGTACTTCTATAGGTGACGGTACGAATCAGCCCCAGCATTTT.

The chain is built from TRBV18 and TRBJ1-2, with 9 bases aligning to TRBD1. The germline V gene encodes CDR1 KGHSH and CDR2 LQKENI. Germline trimming cut 3 bases from V and 8 bases from J; bases unmatched to any gene: 7. This CDR3 is 14 amino acids long. The CDR3, as DNA: TGTGCCAGCTCACCGGGACAGGGTGTAAAGGGCTACACCTTC. Translated, it gives CASSPGQGVKGYTF.